The rows below give T cell receptor beta chains drawn from one sample of a study of blood T cell repertoires in COVID-19. TCRdb's copy holds only in-frame clones and misses some; the assay was immunoSEQ multiplex PCR. The table shows 95,000 to 150,000 clones, with roughly 69% occurring only once. Sequences were obtained from peripheral blood. These receptors came from a woman in her 70s with acute or convalescent COVID-19. The CDR3 runs from the conserved cysteine through the conserved F or W. The D gene is left open where the match is weak. Only some rows state a clone size, as once, few, many or a class for expanded clones.

d_gene	abundance	len	j_gene	v_gene	CDR3aa	CDR3nt
NA	NA	14	TRBJ2-5	TRBV19	CASSKDRGQETQYF	TGTGCCAGTAGTAAGGACAGAGGCCAAGAGACCCAGTACTTC
TRBD1	NA	14	TRBJ2-5	TRBV5-1	CASSFQGAQETQYF	TGCGCCAGCAGCTTCCAGGGGGCCCAAGAGACCCAGTACTTC
TRBD2	NA	17	TRBJ2-2	TRBV4-3	CASSRGLAGGYTGELFF	TGCGCCAGCAGCCGGGGGCTAGCGGGGGGGTACACCGGGGAGCTGTTTTTT
TRBD1	NA	13	TRBJ1-2	TRBV5-5	CASSHDRVNGYTF	TGTGCCAGCAGCCACGACAGGGTTAATGGCTACACCTTC
NA	NA	13	TRBJ2-1	TRBV28	CASTLEGAGEQFF	TGTGCCAGCACCCTGGAGGGGGCGGGAGAGCAGTTCTTC
TRBD2	NA	15	TRBJ2-1	TRBV3-1/TRBV3-2	CASSLRTSGSNEQFF	TGTGCCAGCAGCCTCAGGACTAGCGGGAGCAATGAGCAGTTCTTC
NA	NA	16	TRBJ2-1	TRBV7-3	CASSLRGGESYNEQFF	TGTGCCAGCAGCTTAAGAGGGGGAGAGTCCTACAATGAGCAGTTCTTC
TRBD2	NA	16	TRBJ2-3	TRBV28	CASGISGRSRVDTQYF	TGTGCCAGCGGCATTAGCGGGAGGTCTCGGGTAGATACGCAGTATTTT
TRBD2	NA	14	TRBJ2-3	TRBV4-2	CASSQDWPHGTTYF	TGTGCCAGCAGCCAAGATTGGCCTCACGGGACTACGTATTTT
TRBD1	many	14	TRBJ1-2	TRBV9	CASSGQGANYGYTF	TGTGCCAGCAGCGGCCAGGGGGCCAACTATGGCTACACCTTC
TRBD2	once	16	TRBJ2-7	TRBV5-1	CASSLAASGGSYEQYF	TGCGCCAGCAGCTTGGCCGCTAGCGGGGGCTCCTACGAGCAGTACTTC
TRBD1	few	13	TRBJ1-4	TRBV6-5	CASSGTGGEKLFF	TGTGCCAGTTCCGGGACAGGGGGCGAAAAACTGTTTTTT
TRBD2	NA	18	TRBJ2-3	TRBV7-2	CASSLNIAGGASTDTQYF	TGTGCCAGCAGCTTAAATATAGCGGGGGGTGCTAGCACAGATACGCAGTATTTT
NA	NA	15	TRBJ2-7	TRBV5-4	CASSLEGPRRVEQYF	TGTGCCAGCAGCTTGGAGGGTCCTCGGAGGGTCGAGCAGTACTTC
NA	NA	13	TRBJ2-2	TRBV10-1	CASRPRRSGELFF	TGCGCCAGCAGGCCCAGAAGAAGCGGGGAGCTGTTTTTT
NA	NA	13	TRBJ1-2	TRBV24-1	CATSAIQGGGYTF	TGTGCCACCAGTGCCATACAGGGAGGGGGCTACACCTTC
NA	NA	15	TRBJ1-4	TRBV14	CASSQVRRGDEKLFF	TGTGCCAGCAGCCAAGTAAGAAGAGGAGATGAAAAACTGTTTTTT
NA	NA	15	TRBJ2-5	TRBV5-1	CASSLGRGFQETQYF	TGCGCCAGCAGCTTGGGCCGAGGGTTTCAAGAGACCCAGTACTTC
NA	many	16	TRBJ1-1	TRBV5-6	CASSSTGSPMNTEAFF	TGTGCCAGCAGCTCAACCGGGTCTCCGATGAACACTGAAGCTTTCTTT
TRBD1	NA	14	TRBJ2-7	TRBV19	CASSISGTGVEQYF	TGTGCCAGTAGTATATCGGGGACAGGGGTTGAGCAGTACTTC
TRBD1	NA	13	TRBJ1-1	TRBV19	CASSDRGGTEAFF	TGTGCCAGTAGCGACAGGGGAGGCACTGAAGCTTTCTTT
NA	NA	13	TRBJ1-1	TRBV10-1	CASSVDRNTEAFF	TGCGCCAGCAGTGTGGACAGGAACACTGAAGCTTTCTTT
NA	NA	13	TRBJ2-1	TRBV2	CASSLLLHNEQFF	TGTGCCAGCAGTTTACTCCTTCACAATGAGCAGTTCTTC
NA	NA	13	TRBJ2-7	TRBV27	CASSEGNPYEQYF	TGTGCCAGCAGTGAGGGCAACCCCTACGAGCAGTACTTC
TRBD2	NA	16	TRBJ2-1	TRBV19	CASSKQRETGLNEQFF	TGTGCCAGTAGTAAACAGCGGGAGACCGGGCTCAATGAGCAGTTCTTC
TRBD1	once	13	TRBJ2-5	TRBV5-1	CASSAGQEKTQYF	TGCGCCAGCAGCGCGGGACAGGAAAAGACCCAGTACTTC
NA	NA	12	TRBJ2-1	TRBV2	CASSERGIEQFF	TGTGCCAGCAGTGAGCGCGGGATTGAGCAGTTCTTC
TRBD1	NA	14	TRBJ2-1	TRBV27	CASRKGADPNEQFF	TGTGCCAGCAGGAAGGGGGCGGACCCCAATGAGCAGTTCTTC
NA	NA	11	TRBJ1-2	TRBV10-3	CAINAGAGYTF	TGTGCCATCAACGCAGGGGCGGGCTACACCTTC
TRBD1	NA	13	TRBJ1-5	TRBV19	CATGQGGNQPQHF	TGTGCCACCGGACAGGGGGGCAATCAGCCCCAGCATTTT
TRBD2	few	18	TRBJ2-2	TRBV18	CASSPPLSASGSAGELFF	TGTGCCAGCTCACCACCGTTGTCGGCTAGCGGGAGTGCTGGGGAGCTGTTTTTT